This TCR beta chain was captured by sequencing in a study of blood T cells in healthy people across ages. Study observations and caveats: Changes seen in expanded clonotypes were possibly confounded by donor CMV status left unknown. In older individuals, TCR beta diversity per million T cells was lower, falling roughly linearly with age.

A J-beta primer mix and a sample-barcoded 5' primer were used in a second PCR of roughly 6 to 12 cycles. One entry per CDR3 protein, called by TCRdb with MiXCR from the 5' RACE reads. The sample holds about 800,000 distinct CDR3 sequences, around a quarter seen once. Turning to this clonotype: Its antigen is not identified. A junction end diverges from the germline sequence, so it may reflect a read error.

The CDR3 spans 13 residues. Germline V gene lookup returns CDR1 DFQATT and CDR2 SNEGSKA (reference sequence). These same data were also listed under a study on T cells of mothers and their children. That study reports: All donors were healthy and Caucasian; they were three mothers and their six children.

The material sequenced was blood. This chain joins TRBV20-1 and TRBJ1-2; D call uncertain. The origin of this receptor is a boy younger than 18 in good health. CDR3: CNARDRTNYGYTF. DNA for the CDR3: TGCAATGCTAGAGATCGAACTAACTATGGCTACACCTTC.